Given below is one T cell receptor (beta chain) in context. Its antigen is as yet unknown. These data belong to a study of T-cell reconstitution after alpha-beta-depleted transplantation in children. Study findings and constraints: The origin of high day-60 TCRbeta diversity in some patients lay in surviving recipient T cells and thymic progenitors. Several hundred rapidly expanded clones from non-depleted graft cells reportedly supplied alpha-beta T cells about two months post-transplant. Newly made T cells mostly supplied T-cell counts and diversity one year after transplant.

Unique molecular identifiers featured in how the TCRbeta library was prepared. TCRdb called the PCR reads again in MiXCR, with one record for every CDR3 protein. The sample records roughly 570,000 distinct CDR3 sequences, over 25% being singletons. The TCR sequence derives from a boy under three years old with Wiskott-Aldrich syndrome, due to receive a stem cell transplant. Sequenced material: PBMCs, taken before TCRalphabeta/CD19-depleted stem cell transplant.

CDR3: CSAVGGMNTEAFF. The CDR3 bases are TGCAGTGCTGTCGGGGGCATGAACACTGAAGCTTTCTTT. The chain is built from TRBV20-1 and TRBJ1-1, with D tentatively TRBD1 (6 bases). Trimming stripped 5 bases from V and 0 bases from J, with 10 bases between. The V gene's germline CDR1 is DFQATT and CDR2 SNEGSKA (reference sequence). CDR3 length: 13 amino acids.